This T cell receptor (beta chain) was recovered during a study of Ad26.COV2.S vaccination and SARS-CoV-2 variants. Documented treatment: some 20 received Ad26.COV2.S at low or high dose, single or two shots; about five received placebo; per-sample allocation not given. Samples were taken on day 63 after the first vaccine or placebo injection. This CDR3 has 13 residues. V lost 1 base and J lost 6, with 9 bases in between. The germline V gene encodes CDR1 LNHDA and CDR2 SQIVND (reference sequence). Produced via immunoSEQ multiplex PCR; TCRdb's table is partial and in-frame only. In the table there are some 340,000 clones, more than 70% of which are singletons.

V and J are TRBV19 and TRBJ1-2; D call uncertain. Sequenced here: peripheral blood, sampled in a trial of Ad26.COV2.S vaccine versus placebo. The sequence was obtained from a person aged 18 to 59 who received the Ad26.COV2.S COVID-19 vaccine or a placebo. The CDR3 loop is CASSIGGVNGYTF. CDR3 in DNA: TGTGCCAGTAGTATAGGGGGAGTAAATGGCTACACCTTC.